The 27 T cell receptor beta chains given below trace back to one sample, sequenced in a study of regulatory T cells in long-lasting Graves disease. Construction of TCR beta libraries relied on iRepertoire HTBI primers and on Arm-PCR targeting CDR3 regions. From the multiplex PCR reads, TCRdb called clonotypes with MiXCR, one entry per CDR3 protein. This table has 550,000 to 700,000 distinct CDR3 sequences, more than 15% appearing once. Time point defined: newly diagnosed GD, antithyroid drugs for less than 3 months. Isolated PBMC RNA provided the starting material for the TCR library. Separately, the same data were catalogued under a study of T cells in Graves' hyperthyroidism and ophthalmopathy.

The sequenced sample was peripheral blood mononuclear cells (PBMCs), obtained at new diagnosis, from a patient treated with antithyroid drugs. The source of these receptors is a man aged 18 to 29 with Graves disease.

The chain has TRBV5-6 and TRBJ1-5; possible D gene TRBD1, 5 bases. CDR1 and CDR2 from the germline V gene are SGHDT and YYEEEE. The CDR3 extends over 15 amino acids. V was clipped by 3 bases and J by 6 bases, with 16 bases between them. CDR3 in amino acids: CASSSTGGLGQPQHF. CDR3 DNA sequence: TGTGCCAGCAGCTCCACCGGGGGTCTTGGTCAGCCCCAGCATTTT.

This chain joins TRBV6-1 and TRBJ2-7; no definite D call. This CDR3 has 15 amino acids. Trimming took 1 base from V and 0 from J, leaving 10 bases between them. CDR1 and CDR2 (germline): MNHNS, SASEGT. The CDR3 bases are TGTGCCAGCAGTGAAGTGGTACGGAGCTCCTACGAGCAGTACTTC. Translating gives CASSEVVRSSYEQYF.

Note on this clonotype: One junction end disagrees with the germline gene, perhaps due to a read error. The V call is TRBV5-1, the J call TRBJ2-2, with 10 nucleotides matching TRBD2. Per germline, CDR1 SGHRS and CDR2 YFSETQ. The CDR3 sequence is 16 residues long. The CDR3 bases are TGTGCCAGCAGCTTAACAGCGGGAGGGGGCACCGGGGAGCTGTTTTTT. Its protein is CASSLTAGGGTGELFF.

Worth noting for this clonotype: A much larger clonotype is one base distant, so this may be a read error. This chain uses TRBV2 with TRBJ2-2; a weak D match, TRBD2 (6 bases). Germline V gives CDR1 SNHLY, CDR2 FYNNEI. Deletions cut 7 bases from V and 0 bases from J, with 12 bases between. CDR3 length: 15 amino acids. CDR3 bases: TGTGCCAGCAATAGAGCGGGTACGAACACCGGGGAGCTGTTTTTT. Its translation: CASNRAGTNTGELFF.

This clonotype showed up just a few times. The J gene is TRBJ1-3, the V gene TRBV5-4; 10 nucleotides line up with TRBD1. Germline lookup yields CDR1 SGHNT and CDR2 YYREEE (reference sequence). This CDR3 region has 18 residues. Losses at the gene ends were 4 bases for V and 1 base for J; bases not matched to a gene: 11. In nucleotides, the CDR3 is TGTGCCAGCAGCACCGAGGGGGGACAGGGGAAATCTGGAAACACCATATATTTT. Its protein is CASSTEGGQGKSGNTIYF.

The chain is built from TRBV6-1 and TRBJ2-3, with D unclear. CDR1 and CDR2 from the germline V gene are MNHNS and SASEGT. With 2 bases removed from V and 1 base from J, the gap between germline ends came to 7 bases. The CDR3 consists of 14 residues. CDR3: CASSEPRRTDTQYF. In DNA form, the CDR3 reads TGTGCCAGCAGTGAACCCAGACGCACAGATACGCAGTATTTT.

This clonotype was seen repeatedly, ten times or more. V and J are TRBV30 and TRBJ1-1, with 8 positions matching TRBD1. CDR1 is GTSNPN and CDR2 is SVGIG in the germline V gene (reference sequence). The V and J ends lost 2 bases and 0 bases, in that order; junction bases with no gene match: 5. This CDR3 comprises 15 residues. The CDR3 here is CAWSTGGGVNTEAFF. The DNA for the CDR3 is TGTGCCTGGAGTACAGGGGGGGGGGTGAACACTGAAGCTTTCTTT.

This clonotype showed up many times. The chain combines TRBV7-9 with TRBJ1-1; D is unresolved. CDR3 length: 14 residues. Germline CDR1 reads SEHNR; CDR2 reads FQNEAQ (reference sequence). The V end was cut by 8 bases, the J end by 4 bases, with 17 bases between. DNA of the CDR3: TGTGCCAGCGGCAACTCTAGGTTCAGCACTGAAGCTTTCTTT. Protein product: CASGNSRFSTEAFF.

This clonotype was picked up many times. The chain links TRBV3-1 to TRBJ1-1, with D unresolved. The CDR3 extends over 14 amino acids. The germline gives CDR1 LGHDT, CDR2 YNNKEL (reference sequence). Trimming shortened V by 0 bases and J by 2 bases, and 7 bases separated the two germline ends. The CDR3 DNA reads TGTGCCAGCAGCCAAGAAAACGGCAACACTGAAGCTTTCTTT. Its translation: CASSQENGNTEAFF.

The V gene is TRBV11-3, the J gene TRBJ2-2, with a possible D match to TRBD2 (5 bases). Germline V gene sequence: CDR1 SGHNT, CDR2 YENEEA. The CDR3 sequence is 14 residues long. Trimming took 5 bases from V and 8 from J, leaving 15 bases between them. CDR3 loop: CASSPPERRGELFF. The CDR3 DNA is TGTGCCAGCAGCCCCCCGGAGCGGCGGGGGGAGCTGTTTTTT.

For this clonotype: This may come from a read error, since a much larger clone is one base off. The conserved closing phenylalanine or tryptophan is absent in this CDR3, likely reflecting a read error. CDR3 DNA sequence: TGTGCCAGCAAAAAGGGAACAATCGCCCACGAGCAGTACTCC. It is translated as CASKKGTIAHEQYS. The chain is built from TRBV28 and TRBJ2-7; D unclear. V was trimmed by 7 bases and J by 5 bases, leaving 18 bases between them. This CDR3 spans 14 amino acids. The germline V gene encodes CDR1 MDHEN and CDR2 SYDVKM.

This clonotype was counted ten times or more. J is TRBJ1-1 and V is TRBV27; 9 nucleotides agree with TRBD1. The germline gives CDR1 MNHEY, CDR2 SMNVEV (reference sequence). The CDR3 has 16 amino acids. V lost 4 bases, J lost 5 bases, and 11 bases stayed unmatched. This CDR3 is CASSSNRGQGGTEAFF. The CDR3 region has the DNA TGTGCCAGCAGTTCGAACAGGGGGCAGGGGGGAACTGAAGCTTTCTTT.

The chain links TRBV5-1 to TRBJ2-3; no definite D call. Per the germline V gene, CDR1 is SGHRS and CDR2 is YFSETQ. CDR3 length: 13 amino acids. V lost 6 bases to trimming and J lost 5 bases, with 13 bases between them. Written as DNA, the CDR3 is TGCGCCAGCACCACGTACGGGCAAGATACGCAGTATTTT. Its protein is CASTTYGQDTQYF.

This clonotype has more than one count but fewer than ten. The chain recombines TRBV30 with TRBJ2-1; 9 bases line up with TRBD2. CDR1 is GTSNPN, CDR2 SVGIG, per germline (reference sequence). The CDR3 spans 15 residues. Trimming took 3 bases from V and 6 from J; bases not matched to a gene: 9. The CDR3 is CAWSQAGGLLNEQFF. The CDR3 DNA reads as TGTGCCTGGAGCCAGGCGGGAGGGCTTCTCAATGAGCAGTTCTTC.

The gene calls are TRBV7-2 and TRBJ1-1, with a weak D call TRBD1 (5 bases). There are 14 residues in the CDR3. The germline CDR1 and CDR2 sequences are SGHTA and FQGNSA. V lost 2 bases, J lost 6 bases, and 13 bases lay in between. In DNA form, the CDR3 reads TGTGCCAGCAGCTTACTGGTCAGGGCGTCTGAAGCTTTCTTT. Protein sequence: CASSLLVRASEAFF.

This clonotype was detected ten times or more. This sequence joins TRBV29-1 and TRBJ2-7, with 8 bases aligning to TRBD2. The CDR3 loop spans 14 amino acids. The ends lost 3 bases at V and 4 bases at J; junction bases unmatched: 8. CDR1 and CDR2 (germline): SQVTM, ANQGSEA. CDR3 sequence reads: CSVDDPPGGYEQYF. The CDR3 nucleotides are TGCAGCGTTGACGACCCGCCGGGAGGGTACGAGCAGTACTTC.

The rearrangement links TRBV9 to TRBJ2-1, with a weak D call TRBD2 (6 bases). Germline V gene data show CDR1 as SGDLS and CDR2 as YYNGEE. The CDR3 is 18 residues long. The germline V and J ends were trimmed by 0 bases and 2 bases, with 18 bases remaining between them. CDR3 in DNA: TGTGCCAGCAGCGTAGTGTCAGCGCAAGGAGGGCCCTACAATGAGCAGTTCTTC. Residues: CASSVVSAQGGPYNEQFF.

In this sample, this clonotype turned up once. The rearrangement uses TRBV7-9 and TRBJ2-3; 13 bases map to TRBD2. Losses at the gene ends were 5 bases for V and 2 bases for J; bases not matched to a gene: 7. Germline CDR1 SEHNR, CDR2 FQNEAQ (reference sequence). The CDR3 totals 17 residues. In DNA, the CDR3 is TGTGCCAGCAGCCCGGGGACTAGCGGGACCGTCACAGATACGCAGTATTTT. Protein sequence: CASSPGTSGTVTDTQYF.

As concerns this clonotype: An end of the junction differs from the germline gene, which may be a read error. This chain connects TRBV5-1 to TRBJ1-2; D remains ambiguous. Germline V gene lookup returns CDR1 SGHRS and CDR2 YFSETQ. This CDR3 comprises 15 residues. The CDR3: CASKSVGPLNYGYTF. The CDR3 DNA reads TGTGCCAGCAAGTCTGTAGGGCCACTTAACTATGGCTACACCTTC.

This clonotype occurred many times. This chain uses TRBV11-2 with TRBJ2-4, with D perhaps given as TRBD1 or TRBD2 (5 bases each). The germline gives CDR1 SGHAT, CDR2 FQNNGV. This CDR3 spans 13 amino acids. The V end was cut by 5 bases, the J end by 3 bases, with 8 bases between. The CDR3 nucleotides are TGTGCCAGCAGCAGGGACGTCAAAAACATTCAGTACTTC. It codes for CASSRDVKNIQYF.

This clonotype was detected only a few times. The V gene is TRBV27, the J gene TRBJ1-3; TRBD1 aligns across 9 bases. This CDR3 contains 17 residues. V lost 5 bases, J lost 0 bases, and 8 bases stayed unmatched. Looked up from germline, CDR1 is MNHEY and CDR2 is SMNVEV (reference sequence). This CDR3 is CASSRAGQGFSGNTIYF. The CDR3 DNA sequence: TGTGCCAGCAGTAGGGCGGGACAGGGATTCTCTGGAAACACCATATATTTT.

On this clonotype itself: A much larger clone sits a single nucleotide away, making a read error possible. The CDR3: CASNPGRPEVDTQYF. CDR3 coding DNA: TGTGCCAGCAACCCCGGGAGACCCGAGGTAGATACGCAGTATTTT. This chain links TRBV9 with TRBJ2-3, with D perhaps TRBD2 (6 bases). V was cut by 6 bases and J by 5 bases, with 19 bases left in between. The germline V gene encodes CDR1 SGDLS and CDR2 YYNGEE. The CDR3 covers 15 residues.

The sample holds many counts of this clonotype. The CDR3 loop is CASSQDSSSGRAFVDTQYF. The CDR3 DNA follows: TGTGCCAGCAGCCAAGATTCTTCTAGCGGGAGGGCCTTCGTGGATACGCAGTATTTT. The chain joins TRBV3-1 to TRBJ2-3; TRBD2 matches at 12 bases. In germline, CDR1 is LGHDT, CDR2 YNNKEL (reference sequence). With V trimmed by 0 bases and J by 6 bases, 13 bases remained unmatched. This CDR3 has 19 amino acids.

The chain joins TRBV15 to TRBJ1-1; TRBD1 matches at 7 bases. After removal of 7 bases from V and 11 bases from J, the junction contained 13 bases not matched to a gene. CDR1 and CDR2 from the germline V gene are LNHNV and YYDKDF (reference sequence). CDR3 length: 13 residues. CDR3 sequence reads: CATNTTGNGVAFF. In DNA form, the CDR3 reads TGTGCCACCAACACGACAGGGAATGGTGTGGCTTTCTTT. The full variable domain, completed using reference TRBV15 and TRBJ1-1, is DAMVIQNPRYQVTQFGKPVTLSCSQTLNHNVMYWYQQKSSQAPKLLFHYYDKDFNNEADTPDNFQSRRPNTSFCFLDIRSPGLGDTAMYLCATNTTGNGVAFFGQGTRLTVV.

Many counts were recorded for this clonotype. The DNA of the CDR3 is TGTGCCAGCAGCGGCCCGCTAGCGGGAGTATCCGATGAGCAGTTCTTC. It encodes CASSGPLAGVSDEQFF. This rearrangement joins TRBV5-5 to TRBJ2-1, with 10 bases that match TRBD2. Trimming removed 4 bases from V and 8 bases from J; junction bases left unmatched: 12. The germline V gene encodes CDR1 SGHKS and CDR2 YYEKEE (reference sequence). The CDR3 sequence is 16 residues long.

This clonotype was picked up many times. The J gene is TRBJ2-3, the V gene TRBV28, with a tentative D call TRBD1 (6 bases). The V and J ends lost 2 bases and 9 bases respectively, with 15 bases between them. Germline V gene data show CDR1 as MDHEN and CDR2 as SYDVKM. The length of the CDR3 is 14 residues. CDR3 sequence (DNA): TGTGCCAGCAGTTTACCTCAACAGGGAAGGACGCAGTATTTT. Translating gives CASSLPQQGRTQYF.

This clonotype was found a few times. The chain couples TRBV27 to TRBJ2-5; D remains ambiguous. V was clipped by 4 bases and J by 5 bases, with 20 bases between them. This CDR3 is built from 16 residues. Germline V gene lookup returns CDR1 MNHEY and CDR2 SMNVEV (reference sequence). For the CDR3, the DNA is TGTGCCAGCAGTTCTTTAGGCCTCGTCTCAAAGGAGACCCAGTACTTC. The encoded protein is CASSSLGLVSKETQYF.